This T cell receptor (beta chain) was obtained from a study of blood T cells in healthy people across ages. Study-wide results and caveats: In older individuals, TCR beta diversity per million T cells was lower, falling roughly linearly with age. Whereas aged donors had fewer naive CD4+ cells, long-lived donors had more of them and higher diversity.

A word on this clonotype: Its antigen is as yet unknown.

Germline V gene sequence: CDR1 MNHEY, CDR2 SMNVEV (reference sequence). The V segment lost 0 bases and the J segment 8 bases; nucleotides outside the gene matches: 8. CDR3 length equals 16 residues. The second PCR ran about 6 to 12 cycles with a sample-barcoded 5' primer and J-beta primers. Each cDNA molecule was tagged by a template-switch adaptor that had 12 random nucleotides. A minimum of 2.5 million CDR3-containing paired-end reads was obtained for each sample. TCRdb re-called the 5' RACE reads through MiXCR, storing one row per CDR3 protein. The table includes about 1.4 million distinct CDR3 sequences, around 55% detected once.

This chain uses TRBV27 with TRBJ2-1; 9 positions agree with TRBD2. This clonotype originated in a young man in good health. Sequencing was carried out using blood. The CDR3 bases are TGTGCCAGCAGTTTATCGGGGGGACTAGCAGGCGATGAGCAGTTCTTC. This translates into CASSLSGGLAGDEQFF.